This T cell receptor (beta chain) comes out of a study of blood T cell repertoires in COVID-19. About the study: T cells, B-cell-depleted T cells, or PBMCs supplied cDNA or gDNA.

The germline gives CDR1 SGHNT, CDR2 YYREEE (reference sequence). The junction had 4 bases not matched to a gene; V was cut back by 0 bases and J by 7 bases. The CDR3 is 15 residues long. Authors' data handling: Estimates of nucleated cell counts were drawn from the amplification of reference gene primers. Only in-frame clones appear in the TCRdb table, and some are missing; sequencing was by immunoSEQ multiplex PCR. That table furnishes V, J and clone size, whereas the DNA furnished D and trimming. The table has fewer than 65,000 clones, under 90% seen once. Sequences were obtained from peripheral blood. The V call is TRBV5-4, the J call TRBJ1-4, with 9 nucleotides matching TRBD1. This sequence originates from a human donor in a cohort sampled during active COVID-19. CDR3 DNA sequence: TGTGCCAGCAGCTTGGCGGGACAGGGTCGTGAAAAACTGTTTTTT. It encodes CASSLAGQGREKLFF.